This paragraph covers one T cell receptor (beta chain) sequence. The antigen is undetermined. The treatment: approximately 11-day PBMC culture with coronavirus spike peptide pools or control peptides (ViraFEST assay). The sample comes from a study of vaccination and CD4 T cells after COVID-19. Study-level information: Post-vaccination specimens were collected at a median of roughly 69 days following dose two (range 14 to 241). Findings and caveats of the study: Spike mono-reactive status applied to 304 of 307 vaccine-specific clones in convalescent patients.

The Oncomine TCR Beta short-read assay was applied to DNA of cultured CD4+ T cells. Genomic DNA from cultured CD4+ T cells was extracted. One entry per CDR3 protein results from TCRdb running MiXCR on the PCR reads. Here the sample spans roughly 12,000 distinct CDR3 sequences, approximately 63% being singletons. This receptor was taken from a human donor who had recovered from COVID-19. The specimen sequenced was CD4+ T cells from blood, cultured in vitro.

The CDR3 DNA is TGTGCCACCCGGCAAGCCCCTTCAGATACGCAGTATTTT. Its translation is CATRQAPSDTQYF. V usage is TRBV24-1 and J usage is TRBJ2-3; no clear D gene. CDR1 and CDR2 from the germline V gene are KGHDR and SFDVKD. This CDR3 comprises 13 residues. V lost 9 bases and J lost 4, with 13 bases in between.